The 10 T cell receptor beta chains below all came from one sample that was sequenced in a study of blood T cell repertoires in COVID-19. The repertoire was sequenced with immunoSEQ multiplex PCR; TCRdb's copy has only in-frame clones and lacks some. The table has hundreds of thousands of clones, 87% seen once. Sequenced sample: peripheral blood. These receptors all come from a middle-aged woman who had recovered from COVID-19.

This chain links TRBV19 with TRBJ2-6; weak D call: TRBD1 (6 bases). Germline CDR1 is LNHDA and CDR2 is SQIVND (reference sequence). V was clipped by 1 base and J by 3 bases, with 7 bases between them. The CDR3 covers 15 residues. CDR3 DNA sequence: TGTGCCAGTAGTATAGGGACAGTTGGGGCCAACGTCCTGACTTTC. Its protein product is CASSIGTVGANVLTF.

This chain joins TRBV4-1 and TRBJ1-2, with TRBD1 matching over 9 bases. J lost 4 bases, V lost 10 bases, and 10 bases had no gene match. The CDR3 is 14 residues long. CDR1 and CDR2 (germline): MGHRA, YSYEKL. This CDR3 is CATPGTGIFYGYTF. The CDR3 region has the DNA TGCGCCACCCCCGGGACAGGGATCTTCTATGGCTACACCTTC.

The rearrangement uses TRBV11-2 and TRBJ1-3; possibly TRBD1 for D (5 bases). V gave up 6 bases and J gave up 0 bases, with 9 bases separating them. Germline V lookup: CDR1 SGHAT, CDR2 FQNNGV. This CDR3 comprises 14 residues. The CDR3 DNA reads TGTGCCAGCAGACCTCAGGGCTCTGGAAACACCATATATTTT. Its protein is CASRPQGSGNTIYF.

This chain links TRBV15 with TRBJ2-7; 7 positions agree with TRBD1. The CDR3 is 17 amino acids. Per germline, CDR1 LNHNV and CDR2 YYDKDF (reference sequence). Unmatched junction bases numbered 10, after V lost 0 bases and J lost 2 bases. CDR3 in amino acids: CATSRDSRGPSAYEQYF. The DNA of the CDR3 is TGTGCCACCAGCAGAGATAGTAGGGGGCCCTCCGCCTACGAGCAGTACTTC. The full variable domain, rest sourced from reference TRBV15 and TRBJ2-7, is DAMVIQNPRYQVTQFGKPVTLSCSQTLNHNVMYWYQQKSSQAPKLLFHYYDKDFNNEADTPDNFQSRRPNTSFCFLDIRSPGLGDTAMYLCATSRDSRGPSAYEQYFGPGTRLTVT.

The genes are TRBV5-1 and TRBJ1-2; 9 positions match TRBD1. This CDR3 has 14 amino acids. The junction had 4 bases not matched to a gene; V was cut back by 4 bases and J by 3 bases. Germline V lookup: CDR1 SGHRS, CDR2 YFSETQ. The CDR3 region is CASSGTGPHYGYTF. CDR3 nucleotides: TGCGCCAGCAGCGGGACAGGGCCTCACTATGGCTACACCTTC.

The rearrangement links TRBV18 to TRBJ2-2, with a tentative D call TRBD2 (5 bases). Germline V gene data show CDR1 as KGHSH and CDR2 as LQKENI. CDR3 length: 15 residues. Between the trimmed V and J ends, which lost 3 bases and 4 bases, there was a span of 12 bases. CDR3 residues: CASSPQAGVTGELFF. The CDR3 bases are TGTGCCAGCTCACCTCAGGCGGGCGTCACCGGGGAGCTGTTTTTT.

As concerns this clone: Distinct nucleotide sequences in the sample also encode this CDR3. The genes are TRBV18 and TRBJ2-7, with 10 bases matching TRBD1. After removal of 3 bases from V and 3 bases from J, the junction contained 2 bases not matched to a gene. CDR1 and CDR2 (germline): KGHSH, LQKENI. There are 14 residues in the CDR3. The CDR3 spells CASSPGTGDYEQYF. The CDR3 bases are TGTGCCAGCTCACCTGGGACAGGGGACTACGAGCAGTACTTC.

CDR3 sequence (DNA): TGTGCCAGCACCCAGGGGGAAAAACTGTTTTTT. The encoded protein is CASTQGEKLFF. The chain has TRBV12-3 or TRBV12-4 and TRBJ1-4, with a tentative D call TRBD1 (6 bases). V lost 7 bases and J lost 8, with 8 bases in between. The CDR3 length is 11 residues.

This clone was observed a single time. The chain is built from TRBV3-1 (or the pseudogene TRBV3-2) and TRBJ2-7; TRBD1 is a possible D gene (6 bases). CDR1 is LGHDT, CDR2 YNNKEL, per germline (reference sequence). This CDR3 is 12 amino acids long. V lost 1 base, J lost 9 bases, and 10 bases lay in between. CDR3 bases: TGTGCCAGCAGCCAAGTGAGGACAGCGCAGTACTTC. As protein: CASSQVRTAQYF.

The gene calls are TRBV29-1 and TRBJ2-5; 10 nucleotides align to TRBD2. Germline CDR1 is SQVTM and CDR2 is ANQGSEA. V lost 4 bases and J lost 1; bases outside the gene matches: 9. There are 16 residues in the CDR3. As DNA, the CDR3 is TGCAGCGTTGGGGCGGGGGCTAGCGGGGGCCAAGAGACCCAGTACTTC. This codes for CSVGAGASGGQETQYF.